The 22 T cell receptor beta chains below were found in one sample sequenced in a study of long-term antiretroviral therapy in people with HIV. Assay version v3.0 of immunoSEQ was used, and it was run at survey level. Assay: immunoSEQ multiplex PCR; the TCRdb copy retains only in-frame clones and omits some. Here the sample spans roughly 20,000 clones, more than 70% being singletons. Here the sequenced sample was unsorted PBMCs, taken less than 1.8 years before starting antiretroviral therapy. The receptors stem from a woman between 40 and 55 years old with HIV.

V gene TRBV5-1 combines with J gene TRBJ1-1; tentatively, D is TRBD1 (5 bases). V was shortened by 3 bases and J by 1 base, with 10 bases between the two germline ends. CDR3 length: 14 residues. The germline V gene has CDR1 SGHRS and CDR2 YFSETQ. The CDR3 nucleotides are TGCGCCAGCAGCTCTAGGACAACGAACACTGAAGCTTTCTTT. Amino acids: CASSSRTTNTEAFF.

The chain carries TRBV4-1 and TRBJ2-1; no definite D call. The length of the CDR3 is 15 residues. Germline CDR1 is MGHRA and CDR2 is YSYEKL. The V end was cut by 4 bases, the J end by 7 bases, with 17 bases between. The DNA of the CDR3 is TGCGCCAGCAGCCTCGGTCCGGGTTCCATAAATGAGCAGTTCTTC. Translated, it gives CASSLGPGSINEQFF.

The rearrangement joins TRBV11-3 to TRBJ2-6; D not certain. This CDR3 comprises 10 residues. Germline lookup yields CDR1 SGHNT and CDR2 YENEEA. CDR3 residues: CATGANVLTF. The CDR3 bases are TGTGCTACTGGGGCCAACGTCCTGACTTTC. Full variable domain (remainder filled in from reference TRBV11-3 and TRBJ2-6): EAGVVQSPRYKIIEKKQPVAFWCNPISGHNTLYWYLQNLGQGPELLIRYENEEAVDDSQLPKDRFSAERLKGVDSTLKIQPAELGDSAVYLCATGANVLTFGAGSRLTVL.

Here the CDR3 DNA reads TGTGCCAGCAGCTTAGGGATAATGGGCAGGGATAATTGGGGCTACACCTTC. Its translation: CASSLGIMGRDNWGYTF. J is TRBJ1-2 and V is TRBV13, with D possibly matching TRBD1 (5 bases). V was clipped by 0 bases and J by 8 bases, with 22 bases between them. Germline assignment: CDR1 PRHDT and CDR2 FYEKMQ (reference sequence). The CDR3 runs 17 residues.

CDR3 sequence (DNA): TGTGCCAGCGGGGTACAAGGGAATAGCAATCAGCCCCAGCATTTT. Protein product: CASGVQGNSNQPQHF. V gene TRBV6-5 combines with J gene TRBJ1-5; D gene ambiguous. V was trimmed by 8 bases and J by 0 bases, leaving 14 bases between them. Germline CDR1 and CDR2: MNHEY and SVGAGI. This CDR3 contains 15 residues.

The chain recombines TRBV7-9 with TRBJ1-5; D uncertain. V was trimmed by 1 base and J by 2 bases, leaving 6 bases between them. In germline, CDR1 is SEHNR, CDR2 FQNEAQ (reference sequence). This CDR3 is built from 14 residues. This CDR3 reads CASSLDVGNQPQHF. CDR3 coding DNA: TGTGCCAGCAGCTTAGATGTGGGCAATCAGCCCCAGCATTTT.

This clone was seen a handful of times. The rearrangement links TRBV5-1 to TRBJ1-2; no firm D call. Between the trimmed V and J ends, which lost 0 bases and 8 bases, there was a span of 11 bases. The CDR3 has 13 amino acids. CDR1 and CDR2 (germline): SGHRS, YFSETQ. The CDR3 DNA is TGCGCCAGCAGCTTGGCGGAGGGCGGAGGCTACACCTTC. As protein: CASSLAEGGGYTF. The variable domain in full, completed from reference TRBV5-1 and TRBJ1-2, reads KAGVTQTPRYLIKTRGQQVTLSCSPISGHRSVSWYQQTPGQGLQFLFEYFSETQRNKGNFPGRFSGRQFSNSRSEMNVSTLELGDSALYLCASSLAEGGGYTFGSGTRLTVV.

The chain carries TRBV5-1 and TRBJ1-5, with D tentatively TRBD1 (6 bases). Germline CDR1 reads SGHRS; CDR2 reads YFSETQ. This CDR3 has 20 amino acids. Trimming pared 0 bases from V and 2 bases from J, leaving 24 bases between. The CDR3 here is CASSLAPFDTGNRGNQPQHF. In DNA, the CDR3 is TGCGCCAGCAGCTTGGCTCCCTTTGACACAGGGAATAGGGGCAATCAGCCCCAGCATTTT.

The chain has TRBV5-1 and TRBJ1-6, with D possibly being TRBD1 (6 bases). The length of the CDR3 is 16 residues. CDR1 is SGHRS, CDR2 YFSETQ, per germline. Trimming stripped 4 bases from V and 7 bases from J, with 18 bases between. Here the CDR3 reads CASSITAGTTNSPLHF. DNA for the CDR3: TGCGCCAGCAGCATAACTGCCGGGACAACGAATTCACCCCTCCACTTT.

This clone was seen a few times. The chain recombines TRBV7-9 with TRBJ2-2; D ambiguous. V lost 5 bases and J lost 2, with 15 bases in between. CDR1 is SEHNR, CDR2 FQNEAQ, per germline (reference sequence). This CDR3 spans 16 amino acids. The CDR3 DNA reads as TGTGCCAGCAGCCCCCCCCTGTCCATCAACACCGGGGAGCTGTTTTTT. This codes for CASSPPLSINTGELFF.

CDR3: CASRNRPATDTQYF. CDR3 sequence (DNA): TGCGCCAGCAGAAACCGTCCAGCCACAGATACGCAGTATTTT. This sequence joins TRBV5-1 and TRBJ2-3; D is ambiguous. Germline assignment: CDR1 SGHRS and CDR2 YFSETQ. The CDR3 loop spans 14 amino acids. Trimming shortened V by 5 bases and J by 2 bases, and 12 bases separated the two germline ends. Full variable domain (remainder filled in from reference TRBV5-1 and TRBJ2-3): KAGVTQTPRYLIKTRGQQVTLSCSPISGHRSVSWYQQTPGQGLQFLFEYFSETQRNKGNFPGRFSGRQFSNSRSEMNVSTLELGDSALYLCASRNRPATDTQYFGPGTRLTVL.

The V gene is TRBV18, the J gene TRBJ1-2; 8 positions agree with TRBD1. V was clipped by 6 bases and J by 4 bases; unmatched bases: 4. The CDR3 runs 13 residues. Germline loops: CDR1 KGHSH, CDR2 LQKENI. CDR3: CASSSTGGYGYTF. The CDR3 bases are TGTGCCAGCTCGTCCACAGGGGGCTATGGCTACACCTTC.

The chain carries TRBV7-8 and TRBJ2-7; D may be TRBD2 (6 bases). Per the germline V gene, CDR1 is SGHVS and CDR2 is FQNEAQ. Trimming took 1 base from V and 4 from J, leaving 14 bases between them. The CDR3 covers 15 residues. In DNA, the CDR3 is TGTGCCAGCAGCTTAGGCGCTAGCGCGTTATACGAGCAGTACTTC. The encoded protein is CASSLGASALYEQYF.

The chain joins TRBV5-5 to TRBJ2-7; possibly TRBD2 for D (6 bases). Trimming left V 4 bases short and J 0 bases short, with 11 bases between. CDR3 size: 14 residues. Germline-derived CDR1 and CDR2 are SGHKS and YYEKEE (reference sequence). The DNA for the CDR3 is TGTGCCAGCAGCAGTAGCGGTAGCTCCTACGAGCAGTACTTC. Its translation: CASSSSGSSYEQYF.

The V and J genes are TRBV5-6 and TRBJ2-4, with D unresolved. This CDR3 spans 13 amino acids. V dropped 2 bases and J dropped 7 bases, with 10 bases sitting between them. CDR1 is SGHDT and CDR2 is YYEEEE in the germline V gene. DNA for the CDR3: TGTGCCAGCAGCTTAGGGCCGAGGAACATTCAGTACTTC. Protein sequence: CASSLGPRNIQYF.

This clone was seen a single time. The V and J genes are TRBV5-4 and TRBJ2-3, with D unclear. This CDR3 comprises 16 residues. V was trimmed by 4 bases and J by 5 bases, leaving 20 bases between them. Germline assignment: CDR1 SGHNT and CDR2 YYREEE (reference sequence). The chain's CDR3 is CASSTPDARRGDTQYF. The CDR3 DNA reads TGTGCCAGCAGCACCCCCGACGCTCGACGAGGAGATACGCAGTATTTT.

The CDR3 region is CSVVGTGGTDTQYF. The CDR3 DNA sequence: TGCAGCGTGGTCGGGACAGGGGGTACAGATACGCAGTATTTT. The chain couples TRBV29-1 to TRBJ2-3; 11 nucleotides align to TRBD1. The CDR3 is 14 amino acids. CDR1 is SQVTM, CDR2 ANQGSEA, per germline. The V and J ends lost 6 bases and 3 bases, in that order; junction bases with no gene match: 5.

The chain couples TRBV5-4 to TRBJ1-2, with D uncertain. The V and J ends lost 4 bases and 4 bases respectively, with 17 bases between them. The V gene's germline CDR1 is SGHNT and CDR2 YYREEE (reference sequence). CDR3 length equals 15 residues. The CDR3 is CASSLGGPGLYGYTF. The CDR3 nucleotides read TGTGCCAGCAGCCTGGGAGGACCTGGTCTCTATGGCTACACCTTC. Using reference TRBV5-4 and TRBJ1-2 for the parts outside the CDR3, the full variable domain is ETGVTQSPTHLIKTRGQQVTLRCSSQSGHNTVSWYQQALGQGPQFIFQYYREEENGRGNFPPRFSGLQFPNYSSELNVNALELDDSALYLCASSLGGPGLYGYTFGSGTRLTVV.

The gene calls are TRBV10-3 and TRBJ2-7; D gene ambiguous. The germline V gene encodes CDR1 ENHRY and CDR2 SYGVKD. The CDR3 length is 14 residues. The V end was cut by 1 base, the J end by 1 base, with 8 bases between. The CDR3 DNA is TGTGCCATCAGTGAGTTTGAAGATTCCTACGAGCAGTACTTC. It translates to CAISEFEDSYEQYF.

The CDR3 is CASKGLAVNTGELFF. The DNA for the CDR3 is TGTGCCAGCAAGGGACTAGCGGTTAACACCGGGGAGCTGTTTTTT. This chain links TRBV7-6 with TRBJ2-2, with TRBD2 matching 11 bases. This CDR3 is built from 15 residues. From germline, CDR1 is SGHVS and CDR2 FNYEAQ. V shed 7 bases, J shed 2 bases, and the junction held 3 bases outside the gene matches.

The CDR3 protein is CAWSKTQGVAWAFF. CDR3 nucleotides: TGTGCCTGGAGTAAGACACAGGGGGTCGCCTGGGCTTTCTTT. The chain carries TRBV30 and TRBJ1-1, with 8 bases lining up with TRBD1. V lost 2 bases and J lost 11; bases outside the gene matches: 13. This CDR3 comprises 14 residues. The germline V gene encodes CDR1 GTSNPN and CDR2 SVGIG (reference sequence).

This clone has a handful of counts. The V and J genes are TRBV29-1 and TRBJ2-2; D not resolved. The CDR3 is made up of 11 amino acids. The germline gives CDR1 SQVTM, CDR2 ANQGSEA. Deletions cut 6 bases from V and 2 bases from J, with 4 bases between. CDR3 nucleotide sequence: TGCAGCGTCGTTAACACCGGGGAGCTGTTTTTT. Translating gives CSVVNTGELFF.